These 28 T cell receptor beta chains originate from one sample sequenced in a study of blood T cell repertoires in COVID-19. Profiled with immunoSEQ multiplex PCR; TCRdb holds only in-frame clones, not every one. The sample has over 70,000 clones; roughly 81% are singletons. Source material: peripheral blood. These receptors were taken from a man aged 55-75 years with COVID-19, enrolled during active disease.

The J gene is TRBJ2-7, the V gene TRBV6-6, with D maybe TRBD1 (7 bases). Germline CDR1 and CDR2: MNHNY and SVGAGI (reference sequence). The length of the CDR3 is 20 residues. The V gene lost 6 bases and the J gene lost 0 bases, with 30 bases spanning the gap. The CDR3 loop is CASSAHRGGRQGSTSYEQYF. The CDR3 nucleotides are TGTGCCAGCAGCGCTCACCGAGGAGGGAGACAGGGTTCCACCTCCTACGAGCAGTACTTC.

The chain recombines TRBV11-1 with TRBJ2-5; D is possibly TRBD1 (5 bases). V gave up 2 bases and J gave up 0 bases, with 7 bases separating them. From germline, CDR1 is SGHAT and CDR2 FQDESV (reference sequence). The CDR3 spans 14 residues. CDR3 in DNA: TGTGCCAGCAGCTTACGCAGGGACCAAGAGACCCAGTACTTC. Translation gives CASSLRRDQETQYF.

The rearrangement uses TRBV19 and TRBJ1-2, with D unresolved. This CDR3 is built from 12 residues. V was pared by 5 bases and J by 3 bases, with 7 bases between. The V gene's germline CDR1 is LNHDA and CDR2 SQIVND (reference sequence). DNA of the CDR3: TGTGCCAGTAGTCAGGCTGACTATGGCTACACCTTC. This encodes CASSQADYGYTF.

The chain joins TRBV5-1 to TRBJ2-7; the match to TRBD2 covers 13 bases. V dropped 3 bases and J dropped 2; count of bases not matched to a gene: 2. CDR1 is SGHRS, CDR2 YFSETQ, per germline. The CDR3 extends over 15 amino acids. This chain's CDR3 is CASSWTSGGAYEQYF. CDR3 DNA sequence: TGCGCCAGCAGCTGGACTAGCGGGGGTGCCTACGAGCAGTACTTC.

V is TRBV13 and J is TRBJ2-1; 13 positions match TRBD2. Looked up from germline, CDR1 is PRHDT and CDR2 is FYEKMQ (reference sequence). After removal of 5 bases from V and 6 bases from J, the junction contained 10 bases not matched to a gene. This CDR3 region has 17 residues. Here the CDR3 reads CASSPPSLAGGSNEQFF. CDR3 nucleotide sequence: TGTGCCAGCAGCCCGCCCTCACTAGCGGGAGGGAGCAATGAGCAGTTCTTC.

The gene calls are TRBV5-4 and TRBJ2-3; 11 positions agree with TRBD1. Germline lookup yields CDR1 SGHNT and CDR2 YYREEE (reference sequence). CDR3 length: 14 residues. V trimming: 4 bases; J trimming: 6 bases; junction bases outside the gene matches: 4. This CDR3 reads CASSAGTGGDTQYF. The CDR3 DNA sequence: TGTGCCAGCAGCGCGGGGACAGGGGGGGATACGCAGTATTTT.

The chain carries TRBV6-5 and TRBJ1-3; D is perhaps TRBD1 (6 bases). Germline V CDR1 and CDR2: MNHEY, SVGAGI. CDR3 size: 15 residues. V was pared by 6 bases and J by 0 bases, with 12 bases between. CDR3 loop: CASSPTGHSGNTIYF. The CDR3 nucleotides read TGTGCCAGCAGCCCGACAGGCCACTCTGGAAACACCATATATTTT.

CDR3: CASSPGGQRIYYGYTF. The DNA of the CDR3 is TGTGCCAGCTCTCCTGGAGGACAGAGAATATACTATGGCTACACCTTC. This chain connects TRBV18 to TRBJ1-2; D might be TRBD1 (6 bases). Germline values: CDR1 KGHSH, CDR2 LQKENI. The germline V and J ends were trimmed by 6 bases and 3 bases, with 20 bases remaining between them. This CDR3 has 16 amino acids.

This clone was observed a few times. V is TRBV29-1 and J is TRBJ1-1; D ambiguous. Trimming removed 4 bases at V and 5 bases at J, with 14 bases between. The CDR3 has 13 amino acids. Germline V gene data show CDR1 as SQVTM and CDR2 as ANQGSEA. The CDR3 bases are TGCAGCGTTGTGGAGGCCGTCCGTACTGAAGCTTTCTTT. Its translation is CSVVEAVRTEAFF.

The chain recombines TRBV5-1 with TRBJ2-3; maybe TRBD2 (6 bases). CDR1 is SGHRS and CDR2 is YFSETQ in the germline V gene. Trimming removed 1 base at V and 2 bases at J, with 11 bases between. The CDR3 contains 15 residues. The CDR3 DNA follows: TGCGCCAGCAGCTTGTCCGGGAGATACACAGATACGCAGTATTTT. Translating it yields CASSLSGRYTDTQYF.

The rearrangement joins TRBV19 to TRBJ1-1; D remains ambiguous. The CDR3 spans 15 residues. The V gene's germline CDR1 is LNHDA and CDR2 SQIVND (reference sequence). V lost 3 bases, J lost 4 bases, and 15 bases lay in between. The CDR3 is CASSMSLQIVTEAFF. The CDR3 DNA follows: TGTGCCAGTAGTATGTCGCTACAGATCGTCACTGAAGCTTTCTTT.

V gene TRBV28 combines with J gene TRBJ1-5, with no clear D. Germline lookup yields CDR1 MDHEN and CDR2 SYDVKM. V dropped 4 bases and J dropped 12 bases, with 10 bases sitting between them. This CDR3 region has 11 residues. The CDR3 here is CASSSTGSQHF. The DNA for the CDR3 is TGTGCCAGCAGTTCAACCGGGAGCCAGCATTTT. The full variable domain, with the rest looked up from reference TRBV28 and TRBJ1-5, is DVKVTQSSRYLVKRTGEKVFLECVQDMDHENMFWYRQDPGLGLRLIYFSYDVKMKEKGDIPEGYSVSREKKERFSLILESASTNQTSMYLCASSSTGSQHFGDGTRLSIL.

CDR3 residues: CASRNTGQKYGYTF. The CDR3 DNA sequence: TGTGCCAGCAGAAACACGGGACAGAAATATGGCTACACCTTC. V is TRBV6-5 and J is TRBJ1-2; 7 bases fit TRBD1. The V gene end was trimmed by 6 bases and the J gene end by 5 bases; junction bases not matched to a gene: 9. The CDR3 has 14 residues. Germline V lookup: CDR1 MNHEY, CDR2 SVGAGI.

The chain joins TRBV7-6 to TRBJ2-3; D gene uncertain. Germline loops: CDR1 SGHVS, CDR2 FNYEAQ. Trimming shortened V by 2 bases and J by 2 bases, and 17 bases separated the two germline ends. CDR3 size: 17 residues. The CDR3 sequence is CASSLSPTFSYTDTQYF. In nucleotides, the CDR3 is TGTGCCAGCAGCTTAAGCCCCACGTTCTCCTACACAGATACGCAGTATTTT.

The V call is TRBV11-2, the J call TRBJ2-1; tentative D call: TRBD2 (5 bases). Looked up from germline, CDR1 is SGHAT and CDR2 is FQNNGV. The CDR3 sequence is 19 residues long. Trimming left V 4 bases short and J 0 bases short, with 22 bases between. In nucleotides, the CDR3 is TGTGCCAGCAGCTCCGGTTTATTTCGGGATTTGAGCTCCTACAATGAGCAGTTCTTC. It specifies CASSSGLFRDLSSYNEQFF.

J is TRBJ2-1 and V is TRBV24-1; the D is unclear. Germline CDR1 is KGHDR and CDR2 is SFDVKD. V lost 0 bases and J lost 8, with 7 bases in between. The CDR3 has 13 residues. The CDR3 region has the DNA TGTGCCACCAGTGATTTGACCAACTATGAGCAGTTCTTC. This sequence encodes CATSDLTNYEQFF.

The chain uses TRBV7-5 and TRBJ2-1; the table's D call of TRBD2 was not tested on the DNA. TRBV7-5 represents a pseudogene. The CDR3 runs to 17 residues. CDR3 DNA: TGTGTCAGAAGCTTAGCTGGGCCTAGCGGGAGTGCGAATGAGCAGTTCTTC. Its translation is CVRSLAGPSGSANEQFF.

The rearrangement links TRBV5-4 to TRBJ2-7; 13 bases map to TRBD2. This CDR3 is 16 amino acids long. CDR1 SGHNT and CDR2 YYREEE come from the germline V gene (reference sequence). V lost 4 bases and J lost 5; bases outside the gene matches: 9. The CDR3: CASSLTLAGGLDEQYF. The CDR3 nucleotides are TGTGCCAGCAGCCTGACACTAGCGGGGGGGCTGGACGAGCAGTACTTC.

The genes are TRBV3-1 (or the pseudogene TRBV3-2) and TRBJ1-6, with D unresolved. Trimming removed 4 bases from V and 6 bases from J, with 13 bases in between. The CDR3 has 15 residues. The germline V gene has CDR1 LGHDT and CDR2 YNNKEL (reference sequence). CDR3 coding DNA: TGTGCCAGCAGCCTAATAAGCGGCGTTAATTCACCCCTCCACTTT. Amino acids: CASSLISGVNSPLHF.

The chain joins TRBV6-1 to TRBJ2-5, with 9 bases that match TRBD1. The trim removed 0 bases at V and 2 bases at J, leaving 7 bases unmatched. CDR1 and CDR2 from the germline V gene are MNHNS and SASEGT. This CDR3 comprises 17 residues. CDR3 DNA: TGTGCCAGCAGTGAAGCCAGACAGGGGGGCCATCAAGAGACCCAGTACTTC. Its protein product is CASSEARQGGHQETQYF.

This chain connects TRBV5-1 to TRBJ2-6; 7 bases align to TRBD1. Germline V gives CDR1 SGHRS, CDR2 YFSETQ. CDR3 length equals 17 residues. Germline trimming cut 4 bases from V and 0 bases from J; bases unmatched to any gene: 7. In DNA form, the CDR3 reads TGCGCCAGCAGCGTGGGACAGTTCAACTCTGGGGCCAACGTCCTGACTTTC. It encodes CASSVGQFNSGANVLTF. The entire variable domain, with the rest obtained from reference TRBV5-1 and TRBJ2-6, is as follows: KAGVTQTPRYLIKTRGQQVTLSCSPISGHRSVSWYQQTPGQGLQFLFEYFSETQRNKGNFPGRFSGRQFSNSRSEMNVSTLELGDSALYLCASSVGQFNSGANVLTFGAGSRLTVL.

V gene TRBV2 combines with J gene TRBJ2-5; 10 bases map to TRBD2. The length of the CDR3 is 15 residues. The junction had 4 bases not matched to a gene; V was cut back by 1 base and J by 5 bases. Germline lookup yields CDR1 SNHLY and CDR2 FYNNEI. The CDR3 loop is CASSEVAGGFETQYF. CDR3 in DNA: TGTGCCAGCAGTGAAGTAGCGGGAGGCTTTGAGACCCAGTACTTC.

This clone was picked up a small number of times. CDR3: CASSSRGTLRNTIYF. The CDR3 bases are TGTGCCAGCAGCTCCCGTGGGACATTAAGAAACACCATATATTTT. V gene TRBV11-2 combines with J gene TRBJ1-3; weak D call: TRBD1 (6 bases). Trimming took 4 bases from V and 5 from J, leaving 15 bases between them. Germline CDR1 and CDR2: SGHAT and FQNNGV. The length of the CDR3 is 15 residues.

CDR3 sequence reads: CASSPRTSGVYEQYF. In nucleotides, the CDR3 is TGTGCCAGCAGCCCGCGGACTAGCGGAGTCTACGAGCAGTACTTC. The gene calls are TRBV7-9 and TRBJ2-7; TRBD2 agrees at 10 bases. Trimming took 5 bases from V and 3 from J; bases not matched to a gene: 7. CDR3 size: 15 residues. The V gene's germline CDR1 is SEHNR and CDR2 FQNEAQ (reference sequence).

V is TRBV6-6 and J is TRBJ1-1; tentative D call: TRBD1 (5 bases). V was pared by 5 bases and J by 1 base, with 8 bases between. The CDR3 is made up of 13 amino acids. The germline V gene has CDR1 MNHNY and CDR2 SVGAGI (reference sequence). The CDR3 coding sequence is TGTGCCAGCAGTCGACAGAAGAACACTGAAGCTTTCTTT. Protein: CASSRQKNTEAFF.

The V and J genes are TRBV10-3 and TRBJ2-3, with D possibly being TRBD1 (5 bases). From germline, CDR1 is ENHRY and CDR2 SYGVKD. The CDR3 contains 14 residues. Trimming removed 3 bases from V and 1 base from J, with 8 bases in between. Here the CDR3 DNA reads TGTGCCATCAGTGAAGACAGCCGCACAGATACGCAGTATTTT. It encodes CAISEDSRTDTQYF.

This clone was picked up one time. The V and J genes are TRBV2 and TRBJ1-5, with TRBD1 matching over 9 bases. The CDR3 is made up of 15 amino acids. Trimming took 4 bases from V and 2 from J; bases not matched to a gene: 3. The germline gives CDR1 SNHLY, CDR2 FYNNEI. The CDR3: CASSARDRGNQPQHF. CDR3 coding DNA: TGTGCCAGCAGTGCCCGGGACAGGGGCAATCAGCCCCAGCATTTT.

The rearrangement uses TRBV3-1 (or the pseudogene TRBV3-2) and TRBJ1-2, with 7 nucleotides matching TRBD1. The germline V gene has CDR1 LGHDT and CDR2 YNNKEL (reference sequence). The CDR3 runs to 17 residues. The junction had 16 bases not matched to a gene; V was cut back by 1 base and J by 8 bases. The CDR3 DNA follows: TGTGCCAGCAGCCAAGCAGGTGACAGGGCAGTGGGACGGGGCTACACCTTC. Its translation: CASSQAGDRAVGRGYTF.